This T cell receptor (beta chain) was sequenced during a study of T cell responses to AZD1222 COVID-19 vaccine. Study-level results: Repertoire collection took place solely once the T cell response had peaked. Baseline seropositivity occurred in only six AZD1222 recipients. Clonal diversity was possibly underestimated; the donors were predominantly white British and more often female. Distributed over spike, vaccine-associated CD4 TCRs predominated at 160-218 and 743-854.

Germline lookup yields CDR1 SGHRS and CDR2 YFSETQ. This CDR3 region has 14 residues. With V trimmed by 3 bases and J by 3 bases, 5 bases remained unmatched. Assay: immunoSEQ multiplex PCR; the TCRdb copy retains only in-frame clones and omits some. The sample lists 160,000 or so clones, around nine tenths occurring once. Points on this clone: What it recognizes is unknown.

Sequenced here: peripheral blood, sampled on day 0 of AZD1222 vaccination. The J gene is TRBJ1-1, the V gene TRBV5-1; TRBD1 agrees at 7 bases. This clonotype was sampled from an adult in good health. The CDR3 DNA is TGCGCCAGCAGCTCCTACAGGGGTGACACTGAAGCTTTCTTT. This encodes CASSSYRGDTEAFF.